This TCR beta chain was captured in a study of T cell repertoires in cytomegalovirus infection. In the study overall: Well-studied HLA-B-restricted epitopes and recently identified HLA-C-restricted epitopes of CMV were both used in the study. Shared public TCR beta signatures pointed to both CMV infection and a matching HLA type.

General study findings and limits: Carriers of CMV plus the relevant HLA were identified by cumulative public TCR beta family frequency. Clonotypes of TCR beta that were HLA-C-restricted and CMV-specific dominated the ex vivo response.

Trimming cost V 7 bases and J 8 bases, with 17 bases left between them. The V gene's germline CDR1 is WSHSY and CDR2 SAAADI. The CDR3 has 13 amino acids. TCRdb re-derived calls from the reads in MiXCR, one entry per CDR3 protein. The sample lists over 55,000 distinct CDR3 sequences, around 21% seen once, with 73% in the top ten. This clonotype occurred once. The antigen remains undetermined. V gene TRBV10-2 combines with J gene TRBJ1-1, with D possibly being TRBD1 (5 bases). This TCR came from a human donor in good health (CMV status not recorded). Some clones in this sample may be carry-over from other donors' samples. The material sequenced was CD8+ T cells from cultured PBMCs, taken from culture after CMV antigen stimulation. The CDR3 DNA is TGCGCCAGCACCCGGGACGGACTCCTCGAAGCTTTCTTT. Protein: CASTRDGLLEAFF.